This TCR beta chain is from a study of prognosis after radiotherapy for stage I lung cancer. Trimming removed 5 bases at V and 1 base at J, with 8 bases between. CDR1 SGHNT and CDR2 YENEEA come from the germline V gene. The CDR3 loop spans 13 amino acids. The study amplified the TCR beta CDR3 region from genomic DNA. This amplification was carried out by two rounds of multiplex PCR. Primers specific to each TRBV and TRBJ gene were used in first-round PCR. Via MiXCR, TCRdb re-called the multiplex PCR reads, giving one row per CDR3 protein. The sample has fewer than 40,000 distinct CDR3 sequences; roughly a third are singletons. This clonotype was recorded many times.

The clonotype was recovered from a donor aged 50 or older with non-small cell lung cancer. The chain links TRBV11-3 to TRBJ1-1; possible D gene TRBD1, 6 bases. The material was PBMCs, obtained before or after stereotactic body radiation therapy (not recorded which). CDR3 protein: CASSPTGNTEAFF. CDR3 coding DNA: TGTGCCAGCAGCCCGACAGGGAACACTGAAGCTTTCTTT.